The 17 T cell receptor beta chains reported below all come from one sample, sequenced in a study of identical twins. TCRdb processed the 5' RACE reads anew with MiXCR; each CDR3 protein has one entry. This table has about 530,000 distinct CDR3 sequences, approximately 20% appearing once. Another study also made use of these data, one on yellow fever vaccine responses in identical twins.

Sample: CD4+ T cells sorted from blood. These receptors were obtained from a woman younger than 35 in good health.

This clonotype has a count of ten or more. The chain recombines TRBV5-1 with TRBJ1-5, with D possibly TRBD1 on 6 matching bases. The length of the CDR3 is 13 residues. Germline CDR1 SGHRS, CDR2 YFSETQ. The V end lost 3 bases, the J end lost 6 bases, and 10 bases lay between the germline ends. CDR3 in DNA: TGCGCCAGCAGCTCACAGGGAGGTCAGCCCCAGCATTTT. Its translation: CASSSQGGQPQHF.

The gene calls are TRBV7-7 and TRBJ2-5, with TRBD1 matching 12 bases. The CDR3 is 17 residues long. Germline V gene data show CDR1 as SSHAT and CDR2 as FNYEAQ (reference sequence). J gave up 4 bases and V 1 base, and 7 bases lay outside the gene matches. The CDR3 DNA follows: TGTGCCAGCAGCTTAGTGGGACAGGGGGCTTCAGGAGAGACCCAGTACTTC. Encoded protein: CASSLVGQGASGETQYF.

The chain joins TRBV4-1 to TRBJ2-1; D gene unclear. CDR1 is MGHRA, CDR2 YSYEKL, per germline. This CDR3 has 12 amino acids. V dropped 6 bases and J dropped 2 bases, with 5 bases sitting between them. CDR3 residues: CASRSPYNEQFF. The CDR3 DNA sequence: TGCGCCAGCAGAAGTCCCTACAATGAGCAGTTCTTC.

The chain has TRBV12-3 or TRBV12-4 and TRBJ2-2, with 13 nucleotides matching TRBD2. The V segment lost 6 bases and the J segment 3 bases; nucleotides outside the gene matches: 4. The CDR3 is 16 amino acids. The CDR3 spells CASSQTSGGYTGELFF. The CDR3 region has the DNA TGTGCCAGCAGCCAGACTAGCGGGGGGTACACCGGGGAGCTGTTTTTT.

V and J are TRBV12-3 or TRBV12-4 and TRBJ2-1; TRBD2 matches at 9 bases. J was trimmed by 5 bases and V by 1 base; bases with no gene match: 12. This CDR3 has 18 amino acids. This CDR3 reads CASSLGQGGLAGHNEQFF. As DNA, the CDR3 is TGTGCCAGCAGTTTAGGGCAGGGGGGCCTAGCGGGGCACAATGAGCAGTTCTTC.

This clonotype was counted ten times or more. The J gene is TRBJ2-7, the V gene TRBV5-1, with D unclear. The CDR3 contains 12 residues. Trimming stripped 4 bases from V and 7 bases from J, with 12 bases between. The germline gives CDR1 SGHRS, CDR2 YFSETQ. In nucleotides, the CDR3 is TGCGCCAGCAGCGCATTTCTAGGAGAGCAGTACTTC. Protein: CASSAFLGEQYF. Variable domain in full (rest from reference TRBV5-1 and TRBJ2-7): KAGVTQTPRYLIKTRGQQVTLSCSPISGHRSVSWYQQTPGQGLQFLFEYFSETQRNKGNFPGRFSGRQFSNSRSEMNVSTLELGDSALYLCASSAFLGEQYFGPGTRLTVT.

This clonotype appeared a few times. V gene TRBV18 combines with J gene TRBJ2-5; D not certain. CDR3 length: 20 amino acids. Germline-derived CDR1 and CDR2 are KGHSH and LQKENI. V was clipped by 0 bases and J by 2 bases, with 25 bases between them. CDR3 region: CASSPPGLSLTGKEQETQYF. The CDR3 region has the DNA TGTGCCAGCTCACCACCGGGATTATCGTTGACTGGCAAAGAACAAGAGACCCAGTACTTC.

V and J are TRBV27 and TRBJ2-1; a weak D match, TRBD2 (5 bases). Germline CDR1 reads MNHEY; CDR2 reads SMNVEV (reference sequence). V lost 6 bases and J 11 bases, leaving 20 bases between the germline ends. The CDR3 runs to 14 residues. CDR3 amino acids: CASSLRAPFGKQFF. DNA of the CDR3: TGTGCCAGCAGCCTGAGGGCCCCCTTCGGGAAGCAGTTCTTC.

This clonotype was observed a handful of times. The CDR3 here is CASNWDAAYEQYV. The CDR3 DNA reads as TGTGCCAGCAACTGGGACGCCGCCTACGAGCAGTACGTC. This chain uses TRBV27 with TRBJ2-7; possibly TRBD1 or TRBD2 for D (5 bases each). Trimming shortened V by 7 bases and J by 2 bases, and 12 bases separated the two germline ends. Germline values: CDR1 MNHEY, CDR2 SMNVEV (reference sequence). The CDR3 loop spans 13 amino acids.

This sequence joins TRBV24-1 and TRBJ2-3, with 7 positions matching TRBD1. CDR1 and CDR2 from the germline V gene are KGHDR and SFDVKD. The CDR3 has 15 residues. Losses at the gene ends were 2 bases for V and 1 base for J; bases not matched to a gene: 2. The CDR3 protein is CATSDSGQRTDTQYF. In nucleotides, the CDR3 is TGTGCCACCAGTGATTCGGGACAGCGCACAGATACGCAGTATTTT.

As for this clonotype: This clone may be a read error of a much larger clone one base away. The chain is built from TRBV5-1 and TRBJ2-2, with no clear D. This CDR3 region has 15 residues. V was pared by 5 bases and J by 1 base, with 12 bases between. Germline CDR1 reads SGHRS; CDR2 reads YFSETQ. The chain's CDR3 is CASSSGPGNTGELFF. CDR3 nucleotides: TGCGCCAGCAGTTCCGGGCCGGGGAACACCGGGGAGCTGTTTTTT.

V gene TRBV20-1 combines with J gene TRBJ1-1; 9 bases are shared with TRBD1. CDR3 length: 12 residues. Germline V lookup: CDR1 DFQATT, CDR2 SNEGSKA (reference sequence). J gave up 10 bases and V 5 bases, and 8 bases lay outside the gene matches. The CDR3 loop is CSASDRGESAFF. In DNA form, the CDR3 reads TGCAGTGCTTCGGACAGGGGAGAGTCAGCTTTCTTT.

CDR3 protein: CSARVRRGDLTDTQYF. The CDR3 region has the DNA TGCAGTGCTAGAGTTCGCCGGGGGGACCTCACAGATACGCAGTATTTT. V and J are TRBV20-1 and TRBJ2-3; TRBD2 agrees at 7 bases. With 1 base clipped from V and 2 bases from J, the junction kept 9 bases outside the gene matches. The CDR3 extends over 16 amino acids. CDR1 and CDR2 (germline): DFQATT, SNEGSKA (reference sequence).

The chain links TRBV20-1 to TRBJ2-1; D is unresolved. CDR1 is DFQATT and CDR2 is SNEGSKA in the germline V gene (reference sequence). This CDR3 region has 12 residues. The ends were cut back, 5 bases at V and 9 bases at J, with 14 bases in the middle. CDR3 loop: CSASSPVSEQFF. The CDR3 region has the DNA TGCAGTGCTTCCTCCCCCGTTAGTGAGCAGTTCTTC.

The CDR3 is CASSLWDRGSGYTF. The DNA for the CDR3 is TGTGCCAGCAGCTTATGGGACAGGGGGAGTGGCTACACCTTC. The chain is built from TRBV7-9 and TRBJ1-2, with 11 bases identical to TRBD1. The length of the CDR3 is 14 residues. The germline V gene has CDR1 SEHNR and CDR2 FQNEAQ (reference sequence). V shed 2 bases and J 7 bases; nucleotides not matched to a gene: 3.

This clonotype turned up a few times. The chain combines TRBV24-1 with TRBJ2-7, with a tentative D call TRBD2 (6 bases). The V gene's germline CDR1 is KGHDR and CDR2 SFDVKD. The CDR3 runs to 13 residues. The V gene lost 4 bases and the J gene lost 3 bases, with 9 bases spanning the gap. In DNA, the CDR3 is TGTGCCACCAGTGACGGCGGGATCTACGAGCAGTACTTC. Translation: CATSDGGIYEQYF.

The V and J genes are TRBV11-2 and TRBJ2-5, with D unclear. Looked up from germline, CDR1 is SGHAT and CDR2 is FQNNGV. Trimming removed 5 bases from V and 0 bases from J, with 16 bases in between. CDR3 length: 16 amino acids. CDR3 sequence reads: CASSATRLLYQETQYF. The CDR3 nucleotides are TGTGCCAGCAGCGCTACTCGACTCCTTTACCAAGAGACCCAGTACTTC.